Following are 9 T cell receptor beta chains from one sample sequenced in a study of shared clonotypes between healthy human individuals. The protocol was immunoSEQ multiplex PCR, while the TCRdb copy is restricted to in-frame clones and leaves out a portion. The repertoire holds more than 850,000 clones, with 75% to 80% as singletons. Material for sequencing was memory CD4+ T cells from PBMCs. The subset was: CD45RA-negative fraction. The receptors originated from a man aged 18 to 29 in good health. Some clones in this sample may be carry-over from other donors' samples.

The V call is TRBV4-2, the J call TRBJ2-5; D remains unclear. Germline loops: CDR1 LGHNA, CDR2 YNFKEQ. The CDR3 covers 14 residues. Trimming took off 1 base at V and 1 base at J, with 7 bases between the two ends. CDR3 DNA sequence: TGTGCCAGCAGCCAAGTAGGTATCCAAGAGACCCAGTACTTC. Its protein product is CASSQVGIQETQYF.

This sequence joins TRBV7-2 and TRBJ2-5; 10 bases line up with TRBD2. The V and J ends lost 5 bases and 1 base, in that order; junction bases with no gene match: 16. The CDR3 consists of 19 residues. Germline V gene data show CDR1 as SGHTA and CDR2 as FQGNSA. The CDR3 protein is CASSRGKESGRAIQETQYF. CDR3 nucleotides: TGTGCCAGCAGCCGAGGGAAGGAGAGCGGGAGGGCCATCCAAGAGACCCAGTACTTC.

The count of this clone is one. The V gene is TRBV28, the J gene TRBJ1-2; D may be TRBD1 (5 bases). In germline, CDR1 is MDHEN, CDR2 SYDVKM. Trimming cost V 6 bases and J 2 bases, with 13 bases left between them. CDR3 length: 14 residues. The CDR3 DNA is TGTGCCAGCAGCCCCGGGACCATCAACTATGGCTACACCTTC. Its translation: CASSPGTINYGYTF.

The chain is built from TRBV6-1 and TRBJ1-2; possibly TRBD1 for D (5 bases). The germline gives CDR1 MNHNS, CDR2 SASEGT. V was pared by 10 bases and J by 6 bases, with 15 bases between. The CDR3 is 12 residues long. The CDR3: CATEDKRDGYTF. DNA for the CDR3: TGTGCCACAGAGGACAAGCGAGATGGCTACACCTTC.

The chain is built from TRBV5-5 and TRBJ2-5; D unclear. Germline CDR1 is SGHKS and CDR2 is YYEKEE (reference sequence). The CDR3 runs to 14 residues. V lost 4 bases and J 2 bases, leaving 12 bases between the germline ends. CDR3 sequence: CASSPGRAQETQYF. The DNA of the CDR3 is TGTGCCAGCAGCCCTGGACGGGCACAAGAGACCCAGTACTTC.

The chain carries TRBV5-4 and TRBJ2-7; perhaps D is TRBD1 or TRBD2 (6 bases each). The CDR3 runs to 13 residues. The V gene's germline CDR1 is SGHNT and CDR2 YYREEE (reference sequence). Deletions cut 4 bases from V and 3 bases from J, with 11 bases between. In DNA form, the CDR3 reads TGTGCCAGCAGCCCGGGGGCCGACTACGAGCAGTACTTC. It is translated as CASSPGADYEQYF. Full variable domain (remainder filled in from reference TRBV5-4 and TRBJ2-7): ETGVTQSPTHLIKTRGQQVTLRCSSQSGHNTVSWYQQALGQGPQFIFQYYREEENGRGNFPPRFSGLQFPNYSSELNVNALELDDSALYLCASSPGADYEQYFGPGTRLTVT.

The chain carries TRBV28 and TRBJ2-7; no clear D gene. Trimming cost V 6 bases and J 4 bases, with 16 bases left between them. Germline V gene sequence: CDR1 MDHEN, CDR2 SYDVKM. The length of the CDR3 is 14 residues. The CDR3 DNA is TGTGCCAGCAGGCCCGGTCCAACCTATTACGAGCAGTACTTC. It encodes CASRPGPTYYEQYF.

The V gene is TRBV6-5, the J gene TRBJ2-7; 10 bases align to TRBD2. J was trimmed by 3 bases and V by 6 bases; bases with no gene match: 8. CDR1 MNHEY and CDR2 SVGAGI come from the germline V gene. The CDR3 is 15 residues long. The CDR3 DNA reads TGTGCCAGCAGCCGACCCGGGACTAGCGTCTACGAGCAGTACTTC. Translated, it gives CASSRPGTSVYEQYF.

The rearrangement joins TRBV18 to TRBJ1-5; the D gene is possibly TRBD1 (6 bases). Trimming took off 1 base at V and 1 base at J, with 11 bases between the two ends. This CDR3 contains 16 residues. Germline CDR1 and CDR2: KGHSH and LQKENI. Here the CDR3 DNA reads TGTGCCAGCTCACCACTCAGGGGCTGGAGCAATCAGCCCCAGCATTTT. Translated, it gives CASSPLRGWSNQPQHF. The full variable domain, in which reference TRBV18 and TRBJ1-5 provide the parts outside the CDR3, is NAGVMQNPRHLVRRRGQEARLRCSPMKGHSHVYWYRQLPEEGLKFMVYLQKENIIDESGMPKERFSAEFPKEGPSILRIQQVVRGDSAAYFCASSPLRGWSNQPQHFGDGTRLSIL.